Included here is one T cell receptor beta chain sequence, with context. The sample belongs to a study of PD-1 blockade in mismatch repair-deficient tumors. About the study: Enrolled about 2012-2016, patients had progressing, pretreated mismatch repair-deficient cancers of 12 types.

Germline lookup yields CDR1 MNHEY and CDR2 SVGAGI. This CDR3 spans 12 amino acids. J lost 3 bases, V lost 6 bases, and 0 bases had no gene match. The table came from immunoSEQ multiplex PCR; TCRdb's copy has only in-frame clones and leaves some out. The sample lists approximately 50,000 clones; around 80% were seen once. Three pembrolizumab responders had their TCRs sequenced. The chain uses TRBV6-5 and TRBJ2-7; 9 bases match TRBD2. This clonotype was sampled from an adult with mismatch repair-deficient cancer. The sample consisted of peripheral blood, taken 4 weeks after starting pembrolizumab. The CDR3 nucleotides are TGTGCCAGCAGGACTAGCGGCTACGAGCAGTACTTC. Its translation: CASRTSGYEQYF.